The 28 T cell receptor beta chains given below trace back to one sample, sequenced in a study of blood T cell repertoires in COVID-19 (TCRdb year 2020). The library was made by the immunoSEQ multiplex PCR assay. TCRdb retrieved this table from immuneACCESS and kept in-frame rearrangements only. Not all clones are present; in checked studies, unresolved V genes account for under half, and no reason is known for the remainder. A total of approximately 230,000 clones appear in this sample, 82% of them only once. The leading ten clones occupy approximately 16% of the sample. The sequenced material came from PBMCs or T cells enriched from blood (not recorded which). The receptor source for this set is a middle-aged man who had recovered from COVID-19.

The rearrangement joins TRBV5-4 to TRBJ2-3; 14 bases match TRBD2. The junction had 16 bases not matched to a gene; V was cut back by 5 bases and J by 8 bases. This CDR3 is 18 amino acids long. The germline CDR1 and CDR2 sequences are SGHNT and YYREEE (reference sequence). CDR3 in DNA: TGTGCCAGCAGAGCCCAGGGGGGACTAGCGGGAGTGAAAGTTACGCAGTATTTT. Amino acid sequence: CASRAQGGLAGVKVTQYF.

This clone was counted a single time. The chain has TRBV5-1 and TRBJ2-2, with 7 bases fitting TRBD1. The CDR3 totals 14 residues. After removal of 6 bases from V and 6 bases from J, the junction contained 8 bases not matched to a gene. CDR1 and CDR2 from the germline V gene are SGHRS and YFSETQ. The CDR3 region has the DNA TGCGCCAGCACGGGGACAGAAGTCGCCGGGGAGCTGTTTTTT. It is translated as CASTGTEVAGELFF.

In its sample, this clone was seen a few times. The rearrangement uses TRBV14 and TRBJ2-7; the match to TRBD2 covers 12 bases. The germline V gene encodes CDR1 SGHDN and CDR2 FVKESK. J gave up 2 bases and V 4 bases, and 9 bases lay outside the gene matches. The CDR3 is 17 residues long. The CDR3, as DNA: TGTGCCAGCAGCCCCGCTAGCGGGAGGGCCGGGGCCTACGAGCAGTACTTC. It is translated as CASSPASGRAGAYEQYF.

The J gene is TRBJ1-3, the V gene TRBV7-2, with 8 bases identical to TRBD1. The CDR3 has 15 residues. CDR1 and CDR2 from the germline V gene are SGHTA and FQGNSA. The V and J ends lost 5 bases and 1 base, in that order; junction bases with no gene match: 4. CDR3 nucleotide sequence: TGTGCCAGCAGCGAACAGGGGGGGTCTGGAAACACCATATATTTT. Amino acid sequence: CASSEQGGSGNTIYF. Together with reference TRBV7-2 and TRBJ1-3, the CDR3 gives the full variable domain: GAGVSQSPSNKVTEKGKDVELRCDPISGHTALYWYRQSLGQGLEFLIYFQGNSAPDKSGLPSDRFSAERTGGSVSTLTIQRTQQEDSAVYLCASSEQGGSGNTIYFGEGSWLTVV.

V usage is TRBV30 and J usage is TRBJ1-6; 10 nucleotides align to TRBD1. This CDR3 is built from 14 residues. The J segment lost 8 bases and the V segment lost 2 bases, leaving 3 bases of the junction unmatched. Germline CDR1 GTSNPN, CDR2 SVGIG (reference sequence). The DNA of the CDR3 is TGTGCCTGGAGTTGGACAGGGGGGCATTCACCCCTCCACTTT. Protein sequence: CAWSWTGGHSPLHF.

The chain has TRBV6-2 or TRBV6-3 and TRBJ2-2; D call uncertain. The CDR3 spans 14 residues. CDR1 MNHEY and CDR2 SVGEGT come from the germline V gene. The V and J ends lost 6 bases and 2 bases respectively, with 10 bases between them. CDR3 amino acids: CASSLRYNTGELFF. Written as DNA, the CDR3 is TGTGCCAGCAGCCTCAGGTATAACACCGGGGAGCTGTTTTTT.

The chain carries TRBV5-4 and TRBJ2-2; D perhaps matches TRBD2 (6 bases). The ends were cut back, 0 bases at V and 7 bases at J, with 16 bases in the middle. Germline V gives CDR1 SGHNT, CDR2 YYREEE (reference sequence). This CDR3 contains 16 residues. CDR3 sequence (DNA): TGTGCCAGCAGCTTGGAAATAGGCGGGGCAGGCGGGGAGCTGTTTTTT. Its protein product is CASSLEIGGAGGELFF.

This chain joins TRBV3-1 (or the pseudogene TRBV3-2) and TRBJ2-7, with 7 bases aligning to TRBD1. The CDR3 consists of 14 residues. Germline V gene data show CDR1 as LGHDT and CDR2 as YNNKEL (reference sequence). Trimming took 2 bases from V and 5 from J; bases not matched to a gene: 6. DNA for the CDR3: TGTGCCAGCAGCCAACTGACAGGGTTCCACGAGCAGTACTTC. The encoded protein is CASSQLTGFHEQYF.

V gene TRBV25-1 combines with J gene TRBJ1-6; TRBD1 aligns across 9 bases. The CDR3 spans 17 residues. Losses at the gene ends were 4 bases for V and 5 bases for J; bases not matched to a gene: 9. CDR1 is MGHDK, CDR2 SYGVNS, per germline. Here the CDR3 reads CASSGGTGRGNNSPLHF. The CDR3 coding sequence is TGTGCCAGCAGTGGTGGGACAGGGAGGGGTAATAATTCACCCCTCCACTTT.

This rearrangement joins TRBV30 to TRBJ1-1, with a weak D call TRBD1 (5 bases). The length of the CDR3 is 13 residues. Germline CDR1 reads GTSNPN; CDR2 reads SVGIG (reference sequence). Trimming removed 2 bases at V and 4 bases at J, with 11 bases between. CDR3 region: CAWSLQEGTEAFF. CDR3 coding DNA: TGTGCCTGGAGTCTACAGGAGGGCACTGAAGCTTTCTTT.

V usage is TRBV5-5 and J usage is TRBJ1-1; the match to TRBD1 covers 7 bases. The CDR3 is made up of 11 amino acids. Germline values: CDR1 SGHKS, CDR2 YYEKEE (reference sequence). The J segment lost 11 bases and the V segment lost 8 bases, leaving 9 bases of the junction unmatched. The CDR3 is CASRQGGEAFF. The CDR3 region has the DNA TGTGCCAGTAGACAGGGAGGAGAGGCTTTCTTT.

This sequence joins TRBV7-9 and TRBJ2-5; TRBD2 aligns across 7 bases. Germline V lookup: CDR1 SEHNR, CDR2 FQNEAQ (reference sequence). Trimming took 5 bases from V and 4 from J; bases not matched to a gene: 7. The CDR3 is 14 residues long. CDR3 sequence: CASSQGLAVETQYF. As DNA, the CDR3 is TGTGCCAGCAGCCAAGGGCTAGCGGTAGAGACCCAGTACTTC.

The rearrangement joins TRBV4-2 to TRBJ1-6; 8 nucleotides align to TRBD1. The CDR3 has 17 amino acids. V was clipped by 4 bases and J by 1 base; unmatched bases: 6. In germline, CDR1 is LGHNA, CDR2 YNFKEQ. The CDR3 bases are TGTGCCAGCAGCCTTCCGACAGGGGAGTCCTATAATTCACCCCTCCACTTT. Translating gives CASSLPTGESYNSPLHF.

This clone was seen only once. This rearrangement joins TRBV13 to TRBJ2-7, with a tentative D call TRBD1 (6 bases). Germline assignment: CDR1 PRHDT and CDR2 FYEKMQ (reference sequence). This CDR3 region has 15 residues. V was cut by 3 bases and J by 0 bases, with 12 bases left in between. CDR3 region: CASSFSGAGSYEQYF. The CDR3, as DNA: TGTGCCAGCAGCTTTTCAGGGGCTGGCTCCTACGAGCAGTACTTC. The full variable domain, its missing parts supplied by reference TRBV13 and TRBJ2-7, is AAGVIQSPRHLIKEKRETATLKCYPIPRHDTVYWYQQGPGQDPQFLISFYEKMQSDKGSIPDRFSAQQFSDYHSELNMSSLELGDSALYFCASSFSGAGSYEQYFGPGTRLTVT.

The chain combines TRBV5-4 with TRBJ2-7; 11 positions agree with TRBD2. The CDR3 spans 15 residues. Germline V gene sequence: CDR1 SGHNT, CDR2 YYREEE (reference sequence). J gave up 6 bases and V 0 bases, and 5 bases lay outside the gene matches. In nucleotides, the CDR3 is TGTGCCAGCAGCTTGGCCTTGACTAGCGGGGTCGAGCAGTACTTC. Its protein product is CASSLALTSGVEQYF.

The chain links TRBV2 to TRBJ1-2; 7 positions agree with TRBD1. After removal of 3 bases from V and 6 bases from J, the junction contained 7 bases not matched to a gene. CDR3 length: 14 amino acids. The germline V gene encodes CDR1 SNHLY and CDR2 FYNNEI. Here the CDR3 reads CASSDNRQGNGYTF. As DNA, the CDR3 is TGTGCCAGCAGTGATAATCGACAGGGAAATGGCTACACCTTC.

V gene TRBV9 combines with J gene TRBJ2-3, with 8 bases aligning to TRBD2. The CDR3 has 16 amino acids. Germline V gene lookup returns CDR1 SGDLS and CDR2 YYNGEE. After removal of 0 bases from V and 6 bases from J, the junction contained 9 bases not matched to a gene. This CDR3 reads CASSVGGSGGWDTQYF. CDR3 DNA sequence: TGTGCCAGCAGCGTAGGGGGCAGCGGGGGCTGGGATACGCAGTATTTT.

The chain links TRBV5-8 to TRBJ1-5; D ambiguous. Germline values: CDR1 SGHTS, CDR2 YDEGEE. V was pared by 0 bases and J by 7 bases, with 11 bases between. The CDR3 consists of 14 residues. The CDR3 region has the DNA TGTGCCAGCAGCTTGGCCCGGGTCGGCCAGCCCCAGCATTTT. Amino acid sequence: CASSLARVGQPQHF.

This clone showed up just a few times. CDR3 sequence (DNA): TGTGCCAGCAGCTTTCAGGGGTCTGGCGAGCAGTACTTC. It is translated as CASSFQGSGEQYF. The chain uses TRBV7-3 and TRBJ2-7, with a possible D match to TRBD1 (6 bases). Germline assignment: CDR1 SGHTA and CDR2 FQGTGA. The CDR3 is made up of 13 amino acids. V gave up 3 bases and J gave up 6 bases, with 12 bases separating them.

The CDR3 loop reads CAWSVHGGRAETQYF. The DNA for the CDR3 is TGTGCCTGGAGTGTCCACGGAGGGAGGGCTGAGACCCAGTACTTC. The V gene is TRBV30, the J gene TRBJ2-5, with 7 bases matching TRBD2. Germline CDR1 GTSNPN, CDR2 SVGIG (reference sequence). CDR3 length equals 15 residues. After removal of 0 bases from V and 5 bases from J, the junction contained 9 bases not matched to a gene.

This chain links TRBV21-1 with TRBJ2-7; the table's D call, TRBD1, has no DNA check behind it. TRBV21-1 is an annotated pseudogene. The CDR3 is 17 amino acids. CDR3 nucleotide sequence: TGTGCCAGCAGCCCAAAGTTAAAGACAGGGCTCTCCTACGGGCAGTACTTC. Amino acids: CASSPKLKTGLSYGQYF.

The V gene is TRBV6-2 or TRBV6-3, the J gene TRBJ2-7; D gene ambiguous. The CDR3 spans 12 residues. Germline V gives CDR1 MNHEY, CDR2 SVGEGT. Trimming stripped 5 bases from V and 2 bases from J, with 7 bases between. The CDR3 nucleotides read TGTGCCAGCAGTCTTAGCCCCTACGAGCAGTACTTC. This gives the protein CASSLSPYEQYF.

This chain joins TRBV20-1 and TRBJ2-5; 10 nucleotides agree with TRBD2. Germline lookup yields CDR1 DFQATT and CDR2 SNEGSKA (reference sequence). The ends lost 3 bases at V and 1 base at J; junction bases unmatched: 5. The CDR3 consists of 15 residues. CDR3 nucleotides: TGCAGTGCTAGTGATCTAGCGGGGGCCCAAGAGACCCAGTACTTC. The encoded protein is CSASDLAGAQETQYF.

The CDR3 region has the DNA TGTGCCAGCAGCCCCAGGCGGGTGACCTACGAGCAGTACTTC. As protein: CASSPRRVTYEQYF. J is TRBJ2-7 and V is TRBV7-8; D possibly corresponds to TRBD2 (5 bases). Trimming took off 5 bases at V and 2 bases at J, with 13 bases between the two ends. The CDR3 runs to 14 residues. Germline CDR1 SGHVS, CDR2 FQNEAQ.

This clone was detected only a few times. The J gene is TRBJ2-7, the V gene TRBV19; D might be TRBD2 (5 bases). CDR1 is LNHDA and CDR2 is SQIVND in the germline V gene (reference sequence). This CDR3 is built from 16 residues. V gave up 4 bases and J gave up 3 bases, with 19 bases separating them. The CDR3 DNA follows: TGTGCCAGTAGTAGGCAATGGGGAGTTAAACACTACGAGCAGTACTTC. Protein product: CASSRQWGVKHYEQYF.

The gene calls are TRBV15 and TRBJ1-6; TRBD1 is a possible D gene (5 bases). Trimming removed 1 base from V and 2 bases from J, with 12 bases in between. Germline assignment: CDR1 LNHNV and CDR2 YYDKDF (reference sequence). This CDR3 comprises 17 residues. CDR3 DNA: TGTGCCACCAGCAGAGTACGGGGGAGAGCCTATAATTCACCCCTCCACTTT. Its translation is CATSRVRGRAYNSPLHF.

For the CDR3, the DNA is TGTGCCAGCAGCCCGGGACTTCTCTACGAGCAGTACTTC. It codes for CASSPGLLYEQYF. This chain connects TRBV9 to TRBJ2-7, with a possible D match to TRBD2 (6 bases). The ends were cut back, 4 bases at V and 3 bases at J, with 11 bases in the middle. This CDR3 has 13 residues. Germline V gives CDR1 SGDLS, CDR2 YYNGEE.

Concerning this clone itself: Other DNA sequences in the same sample also yield this CDR3. V usage is TRBV6-5 and J usage is TRBJ1-5; TRBD1 agrees at 7 bases. Looked up from germline, CDR1 is MNHEY and CDR2 is SVGAGI. This CDR3 comprises 14 residues. Trimming took 6 bases from V and 4 from J; bases not matched to a gene: 6. CDR3 protein: CASRADRSNQPQHF. CDR3 DNA: TGTGCCAGCAGAGCGGACAGGTCAAATCAGCCCCAGCATTTT.